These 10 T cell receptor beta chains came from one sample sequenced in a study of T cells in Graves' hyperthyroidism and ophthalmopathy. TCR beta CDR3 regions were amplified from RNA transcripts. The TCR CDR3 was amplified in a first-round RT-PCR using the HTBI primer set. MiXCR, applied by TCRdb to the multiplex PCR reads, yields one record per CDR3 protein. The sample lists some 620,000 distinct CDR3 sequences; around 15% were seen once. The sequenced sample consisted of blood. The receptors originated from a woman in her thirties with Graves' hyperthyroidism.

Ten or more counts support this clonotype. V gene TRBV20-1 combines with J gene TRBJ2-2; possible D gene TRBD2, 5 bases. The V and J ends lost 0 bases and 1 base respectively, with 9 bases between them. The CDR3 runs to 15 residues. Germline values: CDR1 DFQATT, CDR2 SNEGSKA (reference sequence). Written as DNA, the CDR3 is TGCAGTGCTAGAGACTCGCGGGTGAACACCGGGGAGCTGTTTTTT. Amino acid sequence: CSARDSRVNTGELFF.

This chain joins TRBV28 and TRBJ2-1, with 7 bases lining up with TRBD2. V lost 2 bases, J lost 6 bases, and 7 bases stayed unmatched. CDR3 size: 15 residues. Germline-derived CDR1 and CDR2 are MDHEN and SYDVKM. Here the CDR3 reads CASSLLAETPNEQFF. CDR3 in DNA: TGTGCCAGCAGTTTACTAGCGGAAACCCCCAATGAGCAGTTCTTC.

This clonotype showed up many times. The DNA of the CDR3 is TGTGCCAGCAGCTTCACTGGGGGGTTCAACGAGCAGTACTTC. This encodes CASSFTGGFNEQYF. This sequence joins TRBV11-2 and TRBJ2-7, with D tentatively TRBD2 (6 bases). Germline CDR1 SGHAT, CDR2 FQNNGV. The germline V and J ends were trimmed by 3 bases and 5 bases, with 14 bases remaining between them. The CDR3 length is 14 residues.

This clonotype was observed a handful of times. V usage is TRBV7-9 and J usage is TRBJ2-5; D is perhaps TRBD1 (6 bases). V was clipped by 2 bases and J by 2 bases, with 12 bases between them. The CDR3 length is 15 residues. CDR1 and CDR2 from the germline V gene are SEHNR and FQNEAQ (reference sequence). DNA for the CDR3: TGTGCCAGCAGCTTACGCGGACAGAGTCAAGAGACCCAGTACTTC. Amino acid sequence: CASSLRGQSQETQYF. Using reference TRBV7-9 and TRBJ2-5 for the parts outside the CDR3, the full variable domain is DTGVSQNPRHKITKRGQNVTFRCDPISEHNRLYWYRQTLGQGPEFLTYFQNEAQLEKSRLLSDRFSAERPKGSFSTLEIQRTEQGDSAMYLCASSLRGQSQETQYFGPGTRLLVL.

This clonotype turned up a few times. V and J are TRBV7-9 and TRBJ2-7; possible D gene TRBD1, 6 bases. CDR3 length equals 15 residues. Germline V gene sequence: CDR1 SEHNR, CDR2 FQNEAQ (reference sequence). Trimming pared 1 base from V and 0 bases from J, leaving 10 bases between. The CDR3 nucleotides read TGTGCCAGCAGCTTAGAACAGGGCAGCTCCTACGAGCAGTACTTC. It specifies CASSLEQGSSYEQYF.

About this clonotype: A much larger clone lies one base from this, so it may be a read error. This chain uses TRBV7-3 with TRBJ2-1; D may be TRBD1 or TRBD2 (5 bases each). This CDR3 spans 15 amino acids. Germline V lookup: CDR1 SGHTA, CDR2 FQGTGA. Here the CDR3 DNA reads TGTGCCATCAGCTTCACGGGACGATCCTACAATGAGCAGTTCTTC. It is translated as CAISFTGRSYNEQFF. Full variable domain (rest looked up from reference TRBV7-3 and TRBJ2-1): GAGVSQTPSNKVTEKGKYVELRCDPISGHTALYWYRQSLGQGPEFLIYFQGTGAADDSGLPNDRFFAVRPEGSVSTLKIQRTERGDSAVYLCAISFTGRSYNEQFFGPGTRLTVL.

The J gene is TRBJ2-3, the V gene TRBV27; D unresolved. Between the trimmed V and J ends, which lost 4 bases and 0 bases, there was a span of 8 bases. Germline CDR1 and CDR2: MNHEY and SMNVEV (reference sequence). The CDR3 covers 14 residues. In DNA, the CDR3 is TGTGCCAGCAGTTCTACTGCTAGCACAGATACGCAGTATTTT. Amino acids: CASSSTASTDTQYF.

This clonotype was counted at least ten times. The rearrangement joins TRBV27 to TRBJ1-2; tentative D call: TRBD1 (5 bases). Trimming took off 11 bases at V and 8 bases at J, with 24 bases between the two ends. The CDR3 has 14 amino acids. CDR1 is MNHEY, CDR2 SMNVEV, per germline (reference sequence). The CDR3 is CASRAIPSVGGYTF. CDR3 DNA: TGTGCCTCCAGGGCAATTCCCTCGGTTGGCGGCTACACCTTC.

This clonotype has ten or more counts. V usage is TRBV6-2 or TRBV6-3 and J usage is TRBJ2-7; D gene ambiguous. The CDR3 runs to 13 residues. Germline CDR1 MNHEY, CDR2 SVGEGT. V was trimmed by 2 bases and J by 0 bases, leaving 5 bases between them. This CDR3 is CASSYTDSYEQYF. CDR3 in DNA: TGTGCCAGCAGTTACACCGACTCCTACGAGCAGTACTTC.

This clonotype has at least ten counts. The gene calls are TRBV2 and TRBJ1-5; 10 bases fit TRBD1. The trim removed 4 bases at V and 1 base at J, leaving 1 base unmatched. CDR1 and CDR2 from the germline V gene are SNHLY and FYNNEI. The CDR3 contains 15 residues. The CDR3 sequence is CASSGQGASNQPQHF. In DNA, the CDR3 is TGTGCCAGCAGTGGACAGGGGGCAAGCAATCAGCCCCAGCATTTT.